These T cell receptor beta chains were read from a single sample in a study of T cell responses to AZD1222 COVID-19 vaccine. Profiling relied on immunoSEQ multiplex PCR, and the TCRdb table lists in-frame clones only, not all of them. The data contain around 150,000 clones, about 93% of them singletons. Specimen: peripheral blood, collected 28 days after the second AZD1222 dose. The receptors originated from an adult who received the AZD1222 COVID-19 vaccine. Both conserved end residues are part of each CDR3. Fields, in order: J gene, V gene, clone size, D gene, CDR3 protein, CDR3 DNA. The D gene is left open where the match is weak. Rows may omit the clone size; those that give it use once, few, many or a size class.

>TRBJ1-1|TRBV21-1|few|-
CASSKGDRGGNTEAFF
TGTGCCAGCAGCAAAGGAGACAGGGGGGGGAACACTGAAGCTTTCTTT
>TRBJ1-3|TRBV5-4|-|-
CASSLEGGRGGNTIYF
TGTGCCAGCAGCTTGGAGGGGGGAAGGGGTGGAAACACCATATATTTT
>TRBJ1-4|TRBV6-1|-|TRBD1
CASSEAPQGSEKLFF
TGTGCCAGCAGTGAAGCGCCACAGGGGAGTGAAAAACTGTTTTTT
>TRBJ2-3|TRBV5-6|-|-
CASSLRDVDTQYF
TGTGCCAGCAGTCTCCGGGACGTTGATACGCAGTATTTT
>TRBJ2-1|TRBV24-1|-|TRBD1
CATSDPGTGVGEQFF
TGTGCCACCAGTGATCCTGGGACAGGGGTCGGTGAGCAGTTCTTC
>TRBJ2-5|TRBV12-3/TRBV12-4|-|-
CASSPRNQETQYF
TGTGCCAGCAGTCCTAGAAATCAAGAGACCCAGTACTTC
>TRBJ1-2|TRBV6-2/TRBV6-3|few|-
CASSLNLGVYGYTF
TGTGCCAGCAGCCTAAACCTGGGGGTCTATGGCTACACCTTC
>TRBJ1-4|TRBV7-9|-|-
CASSTQQVGKLFF
TGTGCCAGCAGTACACAGCAAGTAGGGAAACTGTTTTTT
>TRBJ1-2|TRBV6-5|-|-
CASSYPGYDGPYGYTF
TGTGCCAGCAGTTACCCCGGATACGACGGTCCCTATGGCTACACCTTC
>TRBJ2-3|TRBV5-1|-|TRBD1
CASSPGQASTDTQYF
TGCGCCAGCAGCCCCGGACAGGCCAGCACAGATACGCAGTATTTT
>TRBJ2-7|TRBV9|-|TRBD1
CASSVAPGTGGEQYF
TGTGCCAGCAGCGTAGCCCCCGGGACAGGGGGGGAGCAGTACTTC
>TRBJ2-2|TRBV6-6|-|TRBD1
CASSLGQTNTGELFF
TGTGCCAGCAGTTTGGGACAGACGAACACCGGGGAGCTGTTTTTT
>TRBJ2-7|TRBV5-4|-|-
CASSLGLIYEQYF
TGTGCCAGCAGCCTCGGACTGATCTACGAGCAGTACTTC
>TRBJ2-7|TRBV6-1|-|-
CASSETREQYF
TGTGCCAGCAGTGAAACTCGCGAGCAGTACTTC
>TRBJ2-5|TRBV10-3|-|-
CAIRGDWVETQYF
TGTGCCATCAGGGGGGACTGGGTCGAGACCCAGTACTTC
>TRBJ1-1|TRBV19|-|-
CASSPPDGVPEAFF
TGTGCCAGTAGTCCACCCGACGGCGTGCCTGAAGCTTTCTTT
>TRBJ2-5|TRBV7-9|-|TRBD1
CASSSDRGKETQYF
TGTGCCAGCAGCTCGGACAGGGGAAAAGAGACCCAGTACTTC
>TRBJ2-4|TRBV6-2/TRBV6-3|-|-
CASSPPVPADLKNIQYF
TGTGCCAGCAGCCCACCAGTCCCGGCAGACCTCAAAAACATTCAGTACTTC
>TRBJ1-1|TRBV12-3/TRBV12-4|-|-
CASSLGENTEAFF
TGTGCCAGCAGTTTAGGGGAGAACACTGAAGCTTTCTTT
>TRBJ1-2|TRBV15|-|TRBD1
CATSRDRGLYGYTF
TGTGCCACCAGCAGAGATAGGGGGCTCTATGGCTACACCTTC
>TRBJ1-4|TRBV6-1|-|-
CASSEVGGASEKLFF
TGTGCCAGCAGTGAAGTTGGGGGGGCGAGTGAAAAACTGTTTTTT
>TRBJ2-1|TRBV5-1|-|TRBD2
CASSWTSGQKNEQFF
TGCGCCAGCAGCTGGACTAGCGGGCAGAAGAATGAGCAGTTCTTC
>TRBJ1-2|TRBV5-1|-|TRBD1
CASRQDREAFNYGYTF
TGCGCCAGCAGACAGGACAGGGAGGCTTTTAACTATGGCTACACCTTC
>TRBJ2-1|TRBV7-2|-|TRBD2
CASSSAGGPYNEQFF
TGTGCCAGCAGCTCGGCGGGAGGGCCCTACAATGAGCAGTTCTTC
>TRBJ1-2|TRBV27|-|-
CASRSGNYGYTF
TGTGCCAGCAGATCAGGAAACTATGGCTACACCTTC
>TRBJ2-7|TRBV6-1|once|TRBD2
CASSEGLAGYEQYF
TGTGCCAGCAGTGAAGGGCTAGCGGGGTACGAGCAGTACTTC
>TRBJ2-1|TRBV18|-|TRBD1
CASSPPMGQYNEQFF
TGTGCCAGCTCACCACCGATGGGACAGTACAATGAGCAGTTCTTC
>TRBJ1-1|TRBV25-1|once|-
CASSEYPGGTEAFF
TGTGCCAGCAGTGAATATCCGGGTGGGACTGAAGCTTTCTTT
>TRBJ2-7|TRBV10-3|-|TRBD1
CATSGQGGTYEQYF
TGTGCCACCAGCGGACAGGGGGGAACCTACGAGCAGTACTTC
>TRBJ2-7|TRBV7-9|-|-
CASSLSRVHEQYF
TGTGCCAGCAGCTTATCCAGGGTCCACGAGCAGTACTTC
>TRBJ2-5|TRBV9|few|-
CASSTQGGEETQYF
TGTGCCAGCAGCACCCAGGGGGGGGAAGAGACCCAGTACTTC
>TRBJ1-1|TRBV3-1/TRBV3-2|once|-
CASGRAGRNTEAFF
TGTGCCAGCGGACGAGCGGGACGGAACACTGAAGCTTTCTTT
>TRBJ1-4|TRBV15|-|-
CATSRIRGNEKLFF
TGTGCCACCAGCAGAATAAGGGGAAATGAAAAACTGTTTTTT
>TRBJ1-1|TRBV3-1/TRBV3-2|-|-
CASSLGVGTEAFF
TGTGCCAGCAGCTTGGGTGTGGGGACTGAAGCTTTCTTT
>TRBJ1-2|TRBV4-1|few|-
CASSQLGRYLF
TGCGCCAGCAGCCAACTAGGACGGTATCTTTTC
>TRBJ2-1|TRBV7-9|-|TRBD2
CASSLRGRTENEQFF
TGTGCCAGCAGCTTACGCGGGAGAACGGAGAATGAGCAGTTCTTC
>TRBJ1-1|TRBV19|-|TRBD1
CASSNIPGQVNTEAFF
TGTGCCAGTAGTAATATTCCGGGACAGGTAAACACTGAAGCTTTCTTT
>TRBJ1-4|TRBV7-9|-|-
CASSRGRDNEKLFF
TGTGCCAGCAGCCGAGGACGGGATAATGAAAAACTGTTTTTT
>TRBJ2-5|TRBV24-1|-|-
CATSDTNQVRQYF
TGTGCCACCAGTGATACGAACCAAGTTCGCCAGTACTTC
>TRBJ2-2|TRBV30|-|TRBD1
CAWSAQRGRLPGGELFF
TGTGCCTGGAGTGCACAGAGGGGGCGCTTGCCAGGAGGGGAGCTGTTTTTT
>TRBJ1-6|TRBV19|few|-
CASSSIVGSNSPLHF
TGTGCCAGTAGTTCCATAGTGGGGTCGAATTCACCCCTCCACTTT
>TRBJ1-1|TRBV30|once|-
CAWSVRGSNTEAFF
TGTGCCTGGAGTGTACGGGGCTCGAACACTGAAGCTTTCTTT
>TRBJ2-2|TRBV3-1/TRBV3-2|-|-
CASSQIPNTGELFF
TGTGCCAGCAGCCAGATACCGAACACCGGGGAGCTGTTTTTT
>TRBJ1-4|TRBV5-1|-|-
CASSFGSQTNEKLFF
TGCGCCAGCTCCTTCGGAAGTCAAACTAATGAAAAACTGTTTTTT
>TRBJ2-3|TRBV5-1|-|-
CASSLLGSSGDTQYF
TGCGCCAGCAGCTTGCTGGGGTCCTCCGGAGATACGCAGTATTTT
>TRBJ1-4|TRBV7-9|-|-
CASSLVVEKLFF
TGTGCCAGCAGCTTAGTAGTCGAAAAACTGTTTTTT
>TRBJ2-7|TRBV4-1|-|TRBD2
CASSPGLAGGWYEQYF
TGCGCCAGCAGCCCCGGACTAGCGGGAGGTTGGTACGAGCAGTACTTC
>TRBJ1-5|TRBV18|-|-
CASSAGQGQTHQPQHF
TGTGCCAGCTCAGCCGGGCAAGGACAGACTCATCAGCCCCAGCATTTT
>TRBJ1-5|TRBV5-8|-|-
CASSRGTESNQPQHF
TGTGCCAGCAGCCGCGGGACGGAGAGCAATCAGCCCCAGCATTTT